Below are 10 T cell receptor beta chains sequenced from a single sample in a study of blood T cell repertoires in COVID-19 (dated by TCRdb to between 2020 and 2021). The library was produced with the immunoSEQ multiplex PCR assay. The immuneACCESS repertoire file appears here via TCRdb, limited to in-frame rearrangements. These files lack a portion of the clones; in checked studies, under half of the deficit traces to unresolved V genes, and the cause of the others is not known. The sample data list around 100,000 clones, and 87% of these were observed just once. The top ten hold approximately 7.3% of the sample. Material: peripheral blood. Every receptor here comes from a man aged 25 to 40 in a cohort sampled during active COVID-19.

This clone was picked up one time. The rearrangement links TRBV6-5 to TRBJ1-1; D unresolved. V lost 0 bases and J lost 8, with 10 bases in between. The germline CDR1 and CDR2 sequences are MNHEY and SVGAGI. The CDR3 length is 13 residues. The CDR3 sequence: CASSYSADTEAFF. CDR3 coding DNA: TGTGCCAGCAGTTACTCGGCGGATACAGAAGCTTTCTTT.

The chain carries TRBV27 and TRBJ2-6; perhaps TRBD2 as D (5 bases). The germline V gene encodes CDR1 MNHEY and CDR2 SMNVEV (reference sequence). The V and J ends lost 1 base and 0 bases respectively, with 19 bases between them. There are 20 residues in the CDR3. The CDR3 sequence is CASSLYPSLAPDSGANVLTF. The CDR3 region has the DNA TGTGCCAGCAGTTTATACCCCTCCCTAGCTCCCGACTCTGGGGCCAACGTCCTGACTTTC. Variable domain in full (rest from reference TRBV27 and TRBJ2-6): EAQVTQNPRYLITVTGKKLTVTCSQNMNHEYMSWYRQDPGLGLRQIYYSMNVEVTDKGDVPEGYKVSRKEKRNFPLILESPSPNQTSLYFCASSLYPSLAPDSGANVLTFGAGSRLTVL.

The rearrangement joins TRBV27 to TRBJ2-6; D call uncertain. The CDR3 loop spans 17 amino acids. CDR1 is MNHEY, CDR2 SMNVEV, per germline (reference sequence). V was clipped by 4 bases and J by 4 bases, with 17 bases between them. CDR3 loop: CASSYTVRALGANVLTF. CDR3 nucleotides: TGTGCCAGCAGTTACACAGTCCGAGCCTTAGGGGCCAACGTCCTGACTTTC.

The J gene is TRBJ2-1, the V gene TRBV5-4; 7 nucleotides align to TRBD1. This CDR3 has 16 residues. Germline CDR1 reads SGHNT; CDR2 reads YYREEE (reference sequence). Germline trimming cut 4 bases from V and 7 bases from J; bases unmatched to any gene: 14. The CDR3 bases are TGTGCCAGCAGCATTACGACAGGGCGGCCTCGAAATGAGCAGTTCTTC. Protein sequence: CASSITTGRPRNEQFF.

The rearrangement uses TRBV2 and TRBJ1-2; the D gene is possibly TRBD1 (5 bases). The CDR3 totals 12 residues. The germline V and J ends were trimmed by 8 bases and 8 bases, with 15 bases remaining between them. CDR1 and CDR2 (germline): SNHLY, FYNNEI. The CDR3 loop reads CASAADNRGYTF. The CDR3, as DNA: TGTGCCAGCGCCGCGGACAACCGGGGCTACACCTTC. Combining the CDR3 with reference TRBV2 and TRBJ1-2 gives the whole variable domain EPEVTQTPSHQVTQMGQEVILRCVPISNHLYFYWYRQILGQKVEFLVSFYNNEISEKSEIFDDQFSVERPDGSNFTLKIRSTKLEDSAMYFCASAADNRGYTFGSGTRLTVV.

The gene calls are TRBV6-1 and TRBJ1-1; D is unclear. Germline V CDR1 and CDR2: MNHNS, SASEGT. The CDR3 runs to 14 residues. Trimming removed 3 bases from V and 2 bases from J, with 10 bases in between. CDR3 region: CASSETPPNTEAFF. The CDR3 bases are TGTGCCAGCAGTGAGACTCCCCCCAACACTGAAGCTTTCTTT.

This clone occurred once. The CDR3 sequence is CASSLDGGQTETQYF. CDR3 DNA: TGTGCCAGCAGCTTAGATGGGGGACAGACAGAGACCCAGTACTTC. The gene calls are TRBV7-7 and TRBJ2-5; 7 nucleotides line up with TRBD1. The CDR3 has 15 amino acids. V trimming: 1 base; J trimming: 4 bases; junction bases outside the gene matches: 6. Germline CDR1 and CDR2: SSHAT and FNYEAQ (reference sequence).

The V call is TRBV10-3, the J call TRBJ2-7; D is uncertain. The V end lost 2 bases, the J end lost 2 bases, and 13 bases lay between the germline ends. CDR1 is ENHRY, CDR2 SYGVKD, per germline. The CDR3 totals 15 residues. CDR3 coding DNA: TGTGCCATCAGTGAGCTGACGGCGGTTGCCTACGAGCAGTACTTC. Encoded protein: CAISELTAVAYEQYF.

The V call is TRBV5-5, the J call TRBJ2-7; 13 nucleotides align to TRBD2. Germline values: CDR1 SGHKS, CDR2 YYEKEE (reference sequence). The CDR3 spans 15 residues. Unmatched junction bases numbered 4, after V lost 6 bases and J lost 1 base. CDR3 protein: CASIRLAGGSYEQYF. DNA of the CDR3: TGTGCCAGCATCAGACTAGCGGGGGGTTCCTACGAGCAGTACTTC.

This chain links TRBV2 with TRBJ1-5; maybe TRBD1 (5 bases). This CDR3 spans 17 amino acids. The V and J ends lost 1 base and 0 bases respectively, with 13 bases between them. Looked up from germline, CDR1 is SNHLY and CDR2 is FYNNEI. The CDR3 reads CASSEEGVSYSNQPQHF. The CDR3 DNA reads TGTGCCAGCAGTGAAGAAGGGGTCTCTTATAGCAATCAGCCCCAGCATTTT. Filled out from reference TRBV2 and TRBJ1-5, the complete variable domain reads EPEVTQTPSHQVTQMGQEVILRCVPISNHLYFYWYRQILGQKVEFLVSFYNNEISEKSEIFDDQFSVERPDGSNFTLKIRSTKLEDSAMYFCASSEEGVSYSNQPQHFGDGTRLSIL.